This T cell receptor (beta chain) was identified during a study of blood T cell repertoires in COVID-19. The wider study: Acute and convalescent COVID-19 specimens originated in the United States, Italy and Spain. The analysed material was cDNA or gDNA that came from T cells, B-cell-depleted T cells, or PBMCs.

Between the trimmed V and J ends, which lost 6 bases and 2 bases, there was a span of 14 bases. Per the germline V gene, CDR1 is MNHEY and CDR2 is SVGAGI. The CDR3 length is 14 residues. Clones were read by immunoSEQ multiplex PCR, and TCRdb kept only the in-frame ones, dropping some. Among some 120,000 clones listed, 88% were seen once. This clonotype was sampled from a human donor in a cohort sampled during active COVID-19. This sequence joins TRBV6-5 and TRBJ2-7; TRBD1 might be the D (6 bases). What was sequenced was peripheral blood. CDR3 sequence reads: CASRPQQGTYEQYF. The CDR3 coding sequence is TGTGCCAGCAGACCTCAACAGGGAACCTACGAGCAGTACTTC.